A selection of T cell receptor beta chains follows, all from one sample in a study of T-cell memory formation after mild COVID-19. TCRdb called the 5' RACE reads again in MiXCR, with one record for every CDR3 protein. Of around 340,000 distinct CDR3 sequences in the sample, roughly 15% were seen once. What was sequenced was PBMCs or a T cell subset sorted from them (not recorded which). The origin of the receptors is a man aged 18 to 35 who had mild COVID-19 (a few samples of this study predate the infection). Cell type and time point are not known. Each CDR3 is given with its conserved first and last residue. D genes are given only for firm matches. Where a row states a size, it is once, few, many or the class of an expanded clone; other rows omit it.

j_call d_call v_call clone_size cdr3_nt cdr3_aa
TRBJ1-3 TRBD1 TRBV11-3 . TGTGCCAGCAGCTTAACCGGGACAGGCGGCTCTGGAAACACCATATATTTT CASSLTGTGGSGNTIYF
TRBJ1-5 . TRBV4-2 few TGTGCCAGCAGCCAAGATACCCGGGGCAATCAGCCCCAGCATTTT CASSQDTRGNQPQHF
TRBJ2-5 . TRBV28 . TGTGCCAGCCGCAATGAACGCGAGACCCAGTACTTC CASRNERETQYF
TRBJ1-6 TRBD1 TRBV4-1 . TGCGCCAGCAGCCAAGAAGGGTCCCGACAGGGGACGAATTCACCCCTCCACTTT CASSQEGSRQGTNSPLHF
TRBJ1-2 . TRBV4-1 . TGCGCCAGCAGCCCCTCACAGCCTCTACTAGGCGGCTACACCTTC CASSPSQPLLGGYTF
TRBJ1-2 . TRBV7-3 . TGTGCCAGCAGCTTAAACGGCGACGGGGGGAACTATGGCTACACCTTC CASSLNGDGGNYGYTF
TRBJ1-2 . TRBV4-2 few TGTGCCAGCAGCCAGCCGGGGCTCACCTACTATGGCTACACCTTC CASSQPGLTYYGYTF
TRBJ2-5 TRBD1 TRBV27 . TGTGCCAGCAGTCTAGGATGGGGACAGACCTCGCCGGAGACCCAGTACTTC CASSLGWGQTSPETQYF
TRBJ1-6 . TRBV7-2 . TGTGCCAGCAGCCCCCGGACAGCGGGGAATTCACCCCTCCACTTT CASSPRTAGNSPLHF
TRBJ2-2 . TRBV7-9 few TGTGCCAGCAGCCCCCGTTCCGGTGTGCTGTTTTTT CASSPRSGVLFF
TRBJ2-1 TRBD2 TRBV12-3/TRBV12-4 . TGTGCCAGCAGGACTAGCGGGGGGGCCGCTGAGCAGTTCTTC CASRTSGGAAEQFF
TRBJ1-5 TRBD1 TRBV6-6 few TGTGCCAGCAGTCCCGGAGGGACAGAATATAGCAATCAGCCCCAGCATTTT CASSPGGTEYSNQPQHF
TRBJ1-1 . TRBV5-1 . TGCGCCAGCAGCAGCCTACCCCCGCGAAGCGGGGGGAGTTATGAAGCTTTCTTT CASSSLPPRSGGSYEAFF
TRBJ2-5 TRBD1 TRBV7-9 . TGTGCCATCCCCCCACAGGGGGCGAGGTCGCAAGAGACCCAGTACTTC CAIPPQGARSQETQYF
TRBJ1-1 . TRBV20-1 . TGCAGTGCTAGAGATGGGGGCCGCGACACTGAAGCTTTCTTT CSARDGGRDTEAFF
TRBJ2-7 TRBD1 TRBV12-3/TRBV12-4 many TGTGCCAGCAGTTCGGGGACAGGGGGCTACGAGCAGTACTTC CASSSGTGGYEQYF
TRBJ2-3 . TRBV7-2 . TGTGCCAGCAGCTTAGAGGGCACGAATACGCAGTATTTT CASSLEGTNTQYF
TRBJ1-1 . TRBV19 few TGTGCCAGTAGTACCTTAGGAGGGAGCACTGAAGCTTTCTTT CASSTLGGSTEAFF
TRBJ2-5 . TRBV11-2 . TGTGCCAGCAGCCGCGTCCTGGTAAATCAAGAGACCCAGTACTTC CASSRVLVNQETQYF
TRBJ2-1 . TRBV6-6 few TGTGCCAGCAGTTCAACTATTAATGAGCAGTTCTTC CASSSTINEQFF
TRBJ2-7 TRBD1 TRBV5-1 many TGCGCCAGCAGCGTCGGGACAGGGGGTTACGAGCAGTACTTC CASSVGTGGYEQYF
TRBJ2-2 . TRBV20-1 . TGCAGTGCTAGGGTCCCCGGGTCCACCGGGGAGCTGATTTTT CSARVPGSTGELIF
TRBJ1-2 . TRBV19 . TGTGCCAGTAGTATATCGGTGGGGAATGGCTACACCTTC CASSISVGNGYTF
TRBJ1-2 TRBD1 TRBV6-2/TRBV6-3 . TGTGCCAGCAGTTATGGGGACAGAACCCGTCTTCGCGGCTACACCTTC CASSYGDRTRLRGYTF
TRBJ2-3 . TRBV5-1 . TGCGCCAGCAGTCTCTGGCGGGGGCCCACAGATACGCAGTATTTT CASSLWRGPTDTQYF
TRBJ2-2 TRBD2 TRBV4-1 few TGCGCCAGCAGCCAAGTTGTCGGGAGGGGGAACACCGGGGAGCTGTTTTTT CASSQVVGRGNTGELFF
TRBJ1-2 TRBD1 TRBV25-1 few TGTGCCAGCAGTGATTGGACAGGAGCTAACTATGGCTACACCTTC CASSDWTGANYGYTF
TRBJ1-1 . TRBV29-1 . TGCAGCGTTGAAACAGGGTTGAACACTGAAGCTTTCTTT CSVETGLNTEAFF
TRBJ2-7 . TRBV7-9 . TGTGCCAGCAGCTTAAGCCCCGTCTACGAGCAGTACTTC CASSLSPVYEQYF
TRBJ1-6 . TRBV12-3/TRBV12-4 many TGTGCCAGCAGCGGACAGCTGAATTCACCCCTCCACTTT CASSGQLNSPLHF
TRBJ2-5 TRBD1 TRBV9 . TGTGCCAGCAGCGTAGGGGTACAGGGGGCTAGAGAGACCCAGTACTTC CASSVGVQGARETQYF
TRBJ1-1 . TRBV18 few TGTGCCAGCTCACCAGCAAAGAACACTGAAGCTTTCTTT CASSPAKNTEAFF
TRBJ2-5 . TRBV3-1 few TGTGCCAGCAGCCAACCGCGGGACAGCCTCCAAGAGACCCAGTACTTC CASSQPRDSLQETQYF
TRBJ2-5 . TRBV28 . TGTGCCAGCAGTTTATATACTTTCGCTCCTGAAGAGACCCAGTACTTC CASSLYTFAPEETQYF
TRBJ2-7 TRBD1 TRBV9 few TGTGCCAGCAGCGTAGGGACAGGGTCTATCGGCGAGCAGTACTTC CASSVGTGSIGEQYF
TRBJ2-1 TRBD1 TRBV19 . TGTGCCAGTAGGAAGGGGGCAACTTGGAATGAGCAGTTCTTC CASRKGATWNEQFF
TRBJ2-7 TRBD1 TRBV5-1 . TGCGCCAGCAGCGTAGGACAGGCGGGCGAGCAGTACTTC CASSVGQAGEQYF
TRBJ2-4 . TRBV6-6 many TGTGCCAGCAGTTACACCCAACAGGGAAAGTCCAAAAACATTCAGTACTTC CASSYTQQGKSKNIQYF
TRBJ1-1 . TRBV28 few TGTGCCAGCAGTGGGCAGGGGCGCGGAACTGAAGCTTTCTTT CASSGQGRGTEAFF
TRBJ1-5 TRBD1 TRBV7-6 many TGTGCCAGCAGCGGACAGGGTAGCCAGCCCCAGCATTTT CASSGQGSQPQHF
TRBJ1-2 TRBD1 TRBV6-1 . TGTGCCAGCAGTGAATCAGGGGGATATGGCTACACCTTC CASSESGGYGYTF
TRBJ1-5 TRBD1 TRBV4-2 few TGTGCCAGCAGAGAAGGGGGCAGATATAGCAATCAGCCCCAGCATTTT CASREGGRYSNQPQHF
TRBJ1-4 . TRBV6-2/TRBV6-3 few TGTGCCAGCAGTTACGGAAGAGACAGGATTAATGAAAAACTGTTTTTT CASSYGRDRINEKLFF